The rows below give T cell receptor beta chains drawn from one sample of a study of identical twins. One entry per CDR3 protein results from TCRdb running MiXCR on the 5' RACE reads. The sample yields under 300,000 distinct CDR3 sequences, over 12% seen once. The sample was memory (CD45RO+) T cells sorted from blood. All receptors come from a woman aged 18 to 35 in good health. Both conserved end residues are part of each CDR3.

v_call cdr3_aa
TRBV12-3/TRBV12-4 CASSGTEPYGYTF
TRBV12-3/TRBV12-4 CASSLTATPNGF
TRBV20-1 CSAKKPANYGYTF
TRBV10-3 CAIGEGKTEAFF
TRBV5-1 CASSAGTMNTEAFF
TRBV12-5 CASGPPGPINEKLFF
TRBV10-1 CASSERPSGSSYNEQFF
TRBV3-1 CASSQEGSINEQFF
TRBV20-1 CSAREGWRGPNTGELFF
TRBV6-4 CASSDRGEAGELFF
TRBV6-1 CASRGLDEKLFF
TRBV11-2 CASSAPQGAINSPLHF
TRBV10-3 CAISGTGELAFF
TRBV7-9 CASSLIRGNTGELFF
TRBV12-3/TRBV12-4 CASSFSPMTGGNQFF
TRBV7-3 CASSLTLSDEQYF
TRBV27 CASSLLAETDTQYF
TRBV29-1 CSVGALSEKLFF
TRBV19 CASSISGNIGAFF
TRBV6-5 CASSYQTSGSGAGELFF
TRBV7-8 CASSPHYNEQFF
TRBV15 CATSIGTGKWGYTF
TRBV20-1 CSAFGVGSPLHF
TRBV19 CASMGEGVTRPYEQYF
TRBV7-3 CASSPGTPSYNEQFF
TRBV11-2 CASSQITGANTEAFF
TRBV29-1 CSVSGQAGAKNIQYF
TRBV20-1 CSATTGVREQYF
TRBV6-1 CAGKDPGQGDNEQYF
TRBV12-3/TRBV12-4 CASSSPYSYEAFF
TRBV7-9 CASSFLSGAPTDTQYF